This T cell receptor (beta chain) comes out of a study of T cell clusters in autoimmune cytopenias. Each sample's input was 250 to 300 ng genomic DNA, some 38,000 genome equivalents. One tube held mixed TRB-A and TRB-B primer pools for touch-down PCR. TCRdb reprocessed the multiplex PCR reads and keeps a single row for each CDR3 protein, giving no DNA. This specimen shows around 9,500 distinct CDR3 sequences; the ten leading clones hold around a tenth. CDR1 is WSHSY, CDR2 SAAADI, per germline. The CDR3 sequence is 14 residues long. This chain joins TRBV10-2 and TRBJ2-3; TCRdb calls TRBD1, which cannot be checked without DNA. The sequenced sample consisted of peripheral blood. The receptor was isolated from a human donor with an autoimmune cytopenia or autoimmune hepatitis (not recorded which). CDR3 residues: CASSFGTITDTQYF.